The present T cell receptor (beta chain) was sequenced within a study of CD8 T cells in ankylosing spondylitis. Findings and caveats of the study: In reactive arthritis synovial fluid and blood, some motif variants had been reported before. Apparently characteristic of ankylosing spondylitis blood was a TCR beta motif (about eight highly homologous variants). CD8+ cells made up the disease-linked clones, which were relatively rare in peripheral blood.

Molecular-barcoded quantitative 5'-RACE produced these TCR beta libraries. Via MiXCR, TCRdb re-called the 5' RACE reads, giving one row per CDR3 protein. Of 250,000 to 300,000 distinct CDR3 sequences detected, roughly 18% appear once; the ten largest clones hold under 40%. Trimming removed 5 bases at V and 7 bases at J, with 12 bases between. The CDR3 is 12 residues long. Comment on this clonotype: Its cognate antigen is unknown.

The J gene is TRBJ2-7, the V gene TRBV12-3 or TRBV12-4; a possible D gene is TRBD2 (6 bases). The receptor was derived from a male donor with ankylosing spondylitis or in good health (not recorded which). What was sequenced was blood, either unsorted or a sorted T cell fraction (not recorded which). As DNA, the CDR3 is TGTGCCAGCAGTACGCTAGCGAGGGAGCAGTACTTC. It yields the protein CASSTLAREQYF.